This is a list of T cell receptor beta chains from one sample in a study of blood T cells in healthy people across ages. A single record per CDR3 protein comes from TCRdb applying MiXCR to the 5' RACE reads. The repertoire holds approximately 1.5 million distinct CDR3 sequences, with about 45% as singletons. Sequencing input: blood. Receptor source: a woman in her late teens or twenties in good health. Each CDR3 is given with its conserved first and last residue. The D gene is left open where the match is weak. For some rows the clone size is stated as once, few or many, or as a class when expanded; others skip it.

>TRBD1|TRBJ1-2|NA|TRBV20-1
TGCAGTGCTACAGGGGGCATGTATCGCTACACCTTC
CSATGGMYRYTF
>NA|TRBJ2-5|few|TRBV6-5
TGTGCCAGCAGTCGACTCTCTGAGACCCAGTACTTC
CASSRLSETQYF
>TRBD1|TRBJ2-3|NA|TRBV6-5
TGTGCCAGCAGTTACGAGGGACAGACAGATACGCAGTATTTT
CASSYEGQTDTQYF
>NA|TRBJ2-7|NA|TRBV27
TGTGCCAGCAGCGCAGGGTTGAGAAACGAGCAGTACTTC
CASSAGLRNEQYF
>TRBD2|TRBJ2-5|few|TRBV5-1
TGCGCCAGCAGCCTAAGCGGGGGACGCCAAGAGACCCAGTACTTC
CASSLSGGRQETQYF
>NA|TRBJ2-5|few|TRBV6-4
TGTGCCAGCAGTCAAAACGTGGGGGAGACCCAGTACTTC
CASSQNVGETQYF
>NA|TRBJ1-1|NA|TRBV7-6
TGTGCCAGCAGCGCTGGGATGCGGAACACTGAAGCTTTCTTT
CASSAGMRNTEAFF
>NA|TRBJ2-7|many|TRBV29-1
TGCAGCGTTGAGGAGAGCCATGGCAACGAGCAGTACTTC
CSVEESHGNEQYF
>NA|TRBJ2-7|NA|TRBV5-1
TGCGCCAGCAGCTTGGACCCCTCCCTTCTTAGCAATGAGCAGTACTTC
CASSLDPSLLSNEQYF
>NA|TRBJ1-2|few|TRBV20-1
TGCAGTGCTAGAGATCCACAGGGAGGGTCCTATGGCTACACCTTC
CSARDPQGGSYGYTF
>NA|TRBJ1-5|few|TRBV27
TGTGCCAGCAGCCCCCATTCGGCTGCCGTAGGTTGGCCCCAGCATTTT
CASSPHSAAVGWPQHF
>NA|TRBJ1-1|NA|TRBV6-2/TRBV6-3
TGTGCCAGTTGGACGGCTAACACTGAAGCTTTCTTT
CASWTANTEAFF
>NA|TRBJ2-7|NA|TRBV6-5
TGTGCCAGCAGTTATTTACAGGGTTTTCCCTACGAGCAGTACTTC
CASSYLQGFPYEQYF
>NA|TRBJ1-1|NA|TRBV25-1
TGTGCCAGCAGTGCCGACAGGACCGGAACTGAAGCTTTCTTT
CASSADRTGTEAFF
>NA|TRBJ1-1|once|TRBV5-1
TGCGCCAGCAGCCTACAGCCTCTGGGGACTGAAGCTTTCTTT
CASSLQPLGTEAFF
>TRBD1|TRBJ2-1|NA|TRBV7-2
TGTGCCAGCAGCCTAATTCGGACAGGGAGCTCCTACAATGAGCAGTTCTTC
CASSLIRTGSSYNEQFF
>NA|TRBJ2-7|NA|TRBV4-1
TGCGCCAGCAGTTTCTCGGGACCTCGGGGTTACGAGCAGTACTTC
CASSFSGPRGYEQYF
>TRBD1|TRBJ1-2|NA|TRBV13
TGTGCCAGCAGTTCTACAGGGGCTGGCTATGGCTACACCTTC
CASSSTGAGYGYTF
>NA|TRBJ1-6|NA|TRBV7-6
TGTGCCAGCAGCTTAGCTGGTCGCACTAATTCACCCCTCCACTTT
CASSLAGRTNSPLHF
>TRBD1|TRBJ1-1|NA|TRBV4-1
TGCGCCAGCAGGGTCCAGGGGGCCATGAACACTGAAGCTTTCTTT
CASRVQGAMNTEAFF
>TRBD2|TRBJ2-6|NA|TRBV18
TGTGCCAGCTCACCGGCACTAGCGGGAGGGCCAACTGGGGCCAACGTCCTGACTTTC
CASSPALAGGPTGANVLTF
>TRBD2|TRBJ2-1|few|TRBV20-1
TGCAGTGCTAGGTTGCTAGCGGGAGGGGGAGAGCAGTTCTTC
CSARLLAGGGEQFF
>TRBD2|TRBJ2-3|NA|TRBV28
TGTGCCAGCTTACCAAGCGGGGGCACAGATACGCAGTATTTT
CASLPSGGTDTQYF
>NA|TRBJ1-1|few|TRBV7-2
TGTGCCAGCAATAAAAATCCCTCCACTGAAGCTTTCTTT
CASNKNPSTEAFF
>NA|TRBJ2-1|NA|TRBV4-3
TGCGCCAGCAGCCAAGTATTTTCGAGGACCTACAATGAGCAGTTCTTC
CASSQVFSRTYNEQFF
>TRBD1|TRBJ1-4|NA|TRBV7-9
TGTGCCAGCACCAACCAGGGGGACCTTAATGAAAAACTGTTTTTT
CASTNQGDLNEKLFF
>TRBD2|TRBJ2-2|NA|TRBV6-5
TGTGCCAGCAGTTACGATAGGCGGGGGGCCGCGAACACCGGGGAGCTGTTTTTT
CASSYDRRGAANTGELFF
>NA|TRBJ2-3|NA|TRBV6-4
TGTGCCAGCAGCGAACAGGCAACAGATACGCAGTATTTT
CASSEQATDTQYF
>NA|TRBJ2-5|NA|TRBV24-1
TGTGCCACCAGGTGGATGGGCGAGGAGTACTTC
CATRWMGEEYF
>NA|TRBJ2-7|NA|TRBV5-1
TGCGCCAGCAGCTTGGGAAGCATGTCTCCCTACGAGCAGTACTTC
CASSLGSMSPYEQYF
>NA|TRBJ2-7|few|TRBV4-2
TGTGCCAGCAGCCAGGGAAAGAACAGGCCTTACGAGCAGTACTTC
CASSQGKNRPYEQYF
>TRBD2|TRBJ2-3|many|TRBV19
TGTGCCAGTCGGACTAGCGGGGGTTCGACTAGCACAGATACGCAGTATTTT
CASRTSGGSTSTDTQYF
>NA|TRBJ1-2|NA|TRBV29-1
TGCAGCGTTGTCAGGCAGGCCTCTACTGGGGACTACACCTTC
CSVVRQASTGDYTF